The rows below give T cell receptor beta chains drawn from one sample of a study of vaccination and CD4 T cells after COVID-19. Antigens for these TCRs are unknown. In TCRdb, the PCR reads were re-called with MiXCR into one record per CDR3 protein. The data contain around 20,000 distinct CDR3 sequences, roughly 50% of them seen just once; the ten biggest clones take up 5% to 7%. Specimen: CD4+ T cells from blood, cultured in vitro. These receptors all come from a human donor who had recovered from COVID-19. Both conserved end residues are part of each CDR3. The D gene is left open where the match is weak. Clone size, where shown, is once, few, many, or a class for clones that have expanded.

abundance | j_gene | v_gene | d_gene | CDR3aa | CDR3nt
NA | TRBJ2-2 | TRBV7-3 | TRBD2 | CASSLQGLAGAGELFF | TGTGCCAGCAGCTTGCAGGGACTAGCGGGAGCCGGGGAGCTGTTTTTT
NA | TRBJ2-6 | TRBV2 | NA | CASSEVGSHFPGANVLTF | TGTGCCAGCAGTGAGGTGGGCAGCCATTTCCCTGGGGCCAACGTCCTGACTTTC
NA | TRBJ2-1 | TRBV6-2/TRBV6-3 | TRBD2 | CASSDRGLAGGPYNEQFF | TGTGCCAGCAGTGATCGGGGACTAGCGGGAGGCCCTTACAATGAGCAGTTCTTC
NA | TRBJ2-1 | TRBV20-1 | NA | CSAPRLGALGNEQFF | TGCAGTGCCCCTCGCCTCGGTGCCCTCGGGAATGAGCAGTTCTTC
NA | TRBJ1-5 | TRBV6-1 | TRBD1 | CASEGLPRGNQPQHF | TGTGCCAGTGAGGGCCTACCCAGGGGGAATCAGCCCCAGCATTTT
NA | TRBJ1-5 | TRBV20-1 | NA | CSARDRQGQPQHF | TGCAGTGCTAGAGACAGGCAGGGACAGCCCCAGCATTTT
NA | TRBJ1-1 | TRBV5-1 | NA | CASSLTGLADTEAFF | TGCGCCAGCAGCTTGACGGGCCTAGCGGACACTGAAGCTTTCTTT
NA | TRBJ2-5 | TRBV3-1 | TRBD2 | CASGPPGLGSGSWETQYF | TGTGCCAGCGGCCCCCCGGGGCTGGGTAGCGGGAGTTGGGAGACCCAGTACTTC
few | TRBJ1-2 | TRBV20-1 | NA | CSARSGDLKLSGYTF | TGCAGTGCTAGGTCGGGGGACCTGAAGCTATCCGGCTACACCTTC
NA | TRBJ2-1 | TRBV15 | TRBD2 | CATSRGATSGRVF | TGTGCCACCAGCAGAGGTGCTACTAGCGGTAGGGTCTTC
NA | TRBJ1-6 | TRBV2 | NA | CAGRGRAYDNSPLHF | TGTGCCGGGAGGGGCAGGGCGTATGATAATTCACCCCTCCACTTT
NA | TRBJ2-1 | TRBV10-3 | TRBD1 | CANRDRANNEQFF | TGTGCCAACCGGGACAGGGCCAACAATGAGCAGTTCTTC
NA | TRBJ1-4 | TRBV19 | TRBD1 | CASSVDRGATNEKLFF | TGTGCCAGTAGTGTTGACAGGGGAGCAACTAATGAAAAACTGTTTTTT
few | TRBJ1-5 | TRBV20-1 | NA | CSAMSPWGAHYSNQPQHF | TGCAGTGCCATGAGCCCTTGGGGGGCGCATTATAGCAATCAGCCCCAGCATTTT
NA | TRBJ2-1 | TRBV6-1 | TRBD2 | CASSRGLAGDAEQFF | TGTGCCAGCAGCCGGGGACTAGCGGGAGACGCTGAGCAGTTCTTC
NA | TRBJ2-7 | TRBV20-1 | TRBD1 | CSATGTGDSYEQYF | TGCAGTGCTACCGGGACAGGAGACTCCTACGAGCAGTACTTC
few | TRBJ2-5 | TRBV7-2 | NA | CASSLAGGYQETQYF | TGTGCCAGCAGCTTAGCGGGAGGATACCAAGAGACCCAGTACTTC
NA | TRBJ2-7 | TRBV7-9 | TRBD2 | CATGRGTYEQYF | TGTGCCACCGGGAGGGGGACCTACGAGCAGTACTTC
large | TRBJ1-2 | TRBV6-2/TRBV6-3 | NA | CASSYNPEFYGYTF | TGTGCCAGCAGTTACAACCCAGAGTTCTATGGCTACACCTTC
few | TRBJ2-5 | TRBV7-2 | NA | CASSLVAGEETQYF | TGTGCCAGCAGCTTAGTGGCAGGGGAAGAGACCCAGTACTTC
NA | TRBJ2-5 | TRBV12-3/TRBV12-4 | NA | CASSLFGGQETQYF | TGTGCCAGCAGTTTATTCGGGGGCCAAGAGACCCAGTACTTC
NA | TRBJ2-2 | TRBV29-1 | NA | CSVGGRPIGELFF | TGCAGCGTTGGTGGCAGGCCGATCGGGGAGCTGTTTTTT
NA | TRBJ1-1 | TRBV12-3/TRBV12-4 | TRBD1 | CASSRDTGVKAFF | TGTGCCAGCAGTCGAGATACAGGGGTAAAAGCTTTCTTT
medium-sized | TRBJ2-2 | TRBV20-1 | TRBD2 | CSARDLRIAGGGTGELFF | TGCAGTGCTAGAGATCTTAGAATAGCGGGAGGCGGCACCGGGGAGCTGTTTTTT
NA | TRBJ2-1 | TRBV5-4 | TRBD2 | CASSWASGAYNEQFF | TGTGCCAGCAGCTGGGCTAGCGGGGCCTACAATGAGCAGTTCTTC
NA | TRBJ1-1 | TRBV28 | NA | CASRPTGNTEAFF | TGTGCCAGCAGGCCAACCGGGAACACTGAAGCTTTCTTT
few | TRBJ1-1 | TRBV19 | NA | CASSRAGTVRGTEAFF | TGTGCCAGTAGTCGGGCAGGGACGGTGAGGGGCACTGAAGCTTTCTTT
NA | TRBJ1-2 | TRBV2 | NA | CASSEDSGGNYGYTF | TGTGCCAGCAGTGAAGATTCCGGCGGTAACTATGGCTACACCTTC
NA | TRBJ2-2 | TRBV7-3 | TRBD1 | CASSLPGHRGGELFF | TGTGCCAGCAGCTTGCCGGGCCACAGGGGAGGGGAGCTGTTTTTT